These 26 T cell receptor beta chains came from one sample sequenced in a study of T cell responses to AZD1222 COVID-19 vaccine. Produced via immunoSEQ multiplex PCR; TCRdb's table is partial and in-frame only. This sample has about 160,000 clones, with 85% to 90% found just once. The sample was peripheral blood, taken on day 0 of AZD1222 vaccination. The receptors here all came from an adult in good health.

This clone was observed a handful of times. The V gene is TRBV27, the J gene TRBJ1-5; 11 bases align to TRBD1. Per the germline V gene, CDR1 is MNHEY and CDR2 is SMNVEV (reference sequence). Trimming took 4 bases from V and 2 from J; bases not matched to a gene: 19. This CDR3 has 21 amino acids. CDR3 protein: CASSSVGGTGGIRRGNQPQHF. The CDR3 coding sequence is TGTGCCAGCAGTTCTGTGGGCGGGACAGGGGGAATTAGGCGGGGCAATCAGCCCCAGCATTTT.

This rearrangement joins TRBV27 to TRBJ1-3, with 9 bases identical to TRBD1. Germline CDR1 is MNHEY and CDR2 is SMNVEV (reference sequence). The CDR3 extends over 14 amino acids. The ends lost 8 bases at V and 0 bases at J; junction bases unmatched: 2. CDR3 sequence reads: CASRDRDSGNTIYF. CDR3 bases: TGTGCCAGCCGGGACAGGGACTCTGGAAACACCATATATTTT.

This chain uses TRBV10-3 with TRBJ2-7; D unclear. V lost 4 bases and J lost 3, with 7 bases in between. The CDR3 is made up of 12 amino acids. Germline V gene sequence: CDR1 ENHRY, CDR2 SYGVKD. CDR3 DNA: TGTGCCATCAGTGTCAATCACTACGAGCAGTACTTC. It yields the protein CAISVNHYEQYF.

The chain has TRBV7-7 and TRBJ2-5, with 9 bases lining up with TRBD2. This CDR3 is built from 15 residues. Germline CDR1 reads SSHAT; CDR2 reads FNYEAQ (reference sequence). V shed 1 base, J shed 2 bases, and the junction held 2 bases outside the gene matches. The CDR3 here is CASSLGLAEQETQYF. The CDR3, as DNA: TGTGCCAGCAGCTTAGGACTAGCGGAACAAGAGACCCAGTACTTC.

The chain links TRBV6-5 to TRBJ1-2, with TRBD1 matching over 7 bases. Germline trimming cut 9 bases from V and 7 bases from J; bases unmatched to any gene: 8. Germline values: CDR1 MNHEY, CDR2 SVGAGI. The CDR3 extends over 12 amino acids. The chain's CDR3 is CARSGGGAGYTF. CDR3 DNA sequence: TGTGCCAGGTCAGGGGGGGGCGCTGGCTACACCTTC.

The rearrangement links TRBV5-4 to TRBJ2-1; D gene ambiguous. This CDR3 has 11 residues. Per the germline V gene, CDR1 is SGHNT and CDR2 is YYREEE (reference sequence). V was trimmed by 7 bases and J by 6 bases, leaving 8 bases between them. Written as DNA, the CDR3 is TGTGCCAGCGGTACCTTCAATGAGCAGTTCTTC. It yields the protein CASGTFNEQFF.

The rearrangement links TRBV4-3 to TRBJ1-1, with D maybe TRBD1 (5 bases). The germline V gene encodes CDR1 LGHNA and CDR2 YSLEER. The ends were cut back, 0 bases at V and 6 bases at J, with 17 bases in the middle. The CDR3 runs 16 residues. CDR3 nucleotide sequence: TGCGCCAGCAGCCAAGAGCGTAGGGGATACGTTGCTGAAGCTTTCTTT. Protein product: CASSQERRGYVAEAFF.

V usage is TRBV27 and J usage is TRBJ1-2; D possibly corresponds to TRBD1 (5 bases). Germline V gene lookup returns CDR1 MNHEY and CDR2 SMNVEV (reference sequence). The CDR3 consists of 13 residues. V lost 5 bases, J lost 4 bases, and 11 bases lay in between. The CDR3 DNA reads TGTGCCAGCAGTGACACGGGGGTCTATGGCTACACCTTC. Translation gives CASSDTGVYGYTF.

This chain links TRBV27 with TRBJ2-1, with 10 bases lining up with TRBD2. The CDR3 has 15 amino acids. The J segment lost 6 bases and the V segment lost 3 bases, leaving 5 bases of the junction unmatched. The germline CDR1 and CDR2 sequences are MNHEY and SMNVEV (reference sequence). CDR3 protein: CASSLLAGGVNEQFF. The DNA of the CDR3 is TGTGCCAGCAGTTTGTTAGCGGGGGGTGTCAATGAGCAGTTCTTC.

This clone showed up just a few times. V usage is TRBV2 and J usage is TRBJ1-3; tentative D call: TRBD1 (5 bases). CDR1 SNHLY and CDR2 FYNNEI come from the germline V gene. V was cut by 6 bases and J by 5 bases, with 11 bases left in between. The length of the CDR3 is 13 residues. The CDR3 nucleotides are TGTGCCAGCAGCGGGGACGGAAGAAACACCATATATTTT. Its translation: CASSGDGRNTIYF.

The V and J genes are TRBV12-3 or TRBV12-4 and TRBJ2-7; a possible D gene is TRBD1 (6 bases). The CDR3 contains 13 residues. Trimming cost V 3 bases and J 5 bases, with 11 bases left between them. CDR3 residues: CASSFDRRHEQYF. CDR3 nucleotides: TGTGCCAGCAGTTTCGACAGGCGCCACGAGCAGTACTTC.

The chain has TRBV27 and TRBJ2-7; the match to TRBD1 covers 12 bases. The germline V gene encodes CDR1 MNHEY and CDR2 SMNVEV (reference sequence). Unmatched junction bases numbered 22, after V lost 6 bases and J lost 7 bases. The CDR3 length is 19 residues. CDR3 region: CASSPTVRFPGQGAREQYF. The CDR3 region has the DNA TGTGCCAGCAGCCCAACTGTCCGGTTTCCGGGACAGGGGGCGCGGGAGCAGTACTTC.

V usage is TRBV27 and J usage is TRBJ2-7; possibly TRBD2 for D (6 bases). V was trimmed by 5 bases and J by 0 bases, leaving 14 bases between them. Germline assignment: CDR1 MNHEY and CDR2 SMNVEV (reference sequence). This CDR3 has 15 amino acids. As DNA, the CDR3 is TGTGCCAGCAGTGCCCTTGTCGGGAGCTCCTACGAGCAGTACTTC. Protein sequence: CASSALVGSSYEQYF.

The CDR3 DNA reads TGTGCCAGCAGTTTGACTAGCCTACCCCACGAGCAGTACTTC. Translating it yields CASSLTSLPHEQYF. The genes are TRBV28 and TRBJ2-7; 7 nucleotides agree with TRBD2. The CDR3 spans 14 residues. CDR1 MDHEN and CDR2 SYDVKM come from the germline V gene. Trimming cost V 3 bases and J 5 bases; bases outside gene matches: 7. Full variable domain (remainder filled in from reference TRBV28 and TRBJ2-7): DVKVTQSSRYLVKRTGEKVFLECVQDMDHENMFWYRQDPGLGLRLIYFSYDVKMKEKGDIPEGYSVSREKKERFSLILESASTNQTSMYLCASSLTSLPHEQYFGPGTRLTVT.

This clone was detected once. V and J are TRBV18 and TRBJ1-1; D gene unclear. The V end lost 2 bases, the J end lost 8 bases, and 9 bases lay between the germline ends. This CDR3 has 12 amino acids. CDR1 and CDR2 from the germline V gene are KGHSH and LQKENI. The DNA for the CDR3 is TGTGCCAGCTCACCATTACGGAAAGAAGCTTTCTTT. Protein: CASSPLRKEAFF.

The chain couples TRBV30 to TRBJ2-5; 7 nucleotides align to TRBD1. Germline V gene lookup returns CDR1 GTSNPN and CDR2 SVGIG (reference sequence). Trimming removed 4 bases from V and 5 bases from J; junction bases left unmatched: 10. The CDR3 runs 14 residues. CDR3 region: CAWTRDSAWETQYF. CDR3 DNA: TGTGCCTGGACCCGGGACAGCGCTTGGGAGACCCAGTACTTC.

The rearrangement joins TRBV18 to TRBJ1-4, with D unclear. Germline CDR1 KGHSH, CDR2 LQKENI. The CDR3 consists of 13 residues. V was pared by 3 bases and J by 7 bases, with 9 bases between. The DNA of the CDR3 is TGTGCCAGCTCACCTGGGGAATCTGAAAAACTGTTTTTT. Protein product: CASSPGESEKLFF.

V is TRBV6-5 and J is TRBJ1-4; D gene unclear. Trimming took 4 bases from V and 0 from J, leaving 6 bases between them. Germline-derived CDR1 and CDR2 are MNHEY and SVGAGI. This CDR3 is 14 amino acids long. DNA for the CDR3: TGTGCCAGCAGTTCGGCTTCAACTAATGAAAAACTGTTTTTT. This encodes CASSSASTNEKLFF.

CDR3 amino acids: CASSELGRVVVAFF. DNA of the CDR3: TGTGCCAGCAGTGAACTGGGGAGGGTCGTTGTAGCTTTCTTT. This chain joins TRBV6-1 and TRBJ1-1, with D hard to call. Germline V gene data show CDR1 as MNHNS and CDR2 as SASEGT. The V gene lost 2 bases and the J gene lost 10 bases, with 17 bases spanning the gap. The CDR3 has 14 amino acids.

This chain joins TRBV2 and TRBJ1-2; D gene unclear. CDR3 length: 14 residues. Trimming shortened V by 0 bases and J by 1 base, and 6 bases separated the two germline ends. Germline assignment: CDR1 SNHLY and CDR2 FYNNEI. For the CDR3, the DNA is TGTGCCAGCAGTGAAGCCAAAAGTAACTATGGCTACACCTTC. As protein: CASSEAKSNYGYTF. Full variable domain (remainder filled in from reference TRBV2 and TRBJ1-2): EPEVTQTPSHQVTQMGQEVILRCVPISNHLYFYWYRQILGQKVEFLVSFYNNEISEKSEIFDDQFSVERPDGSNFTLKIRSTKLEDSAMYFCASSEAKSNYGYTFGSGTRLTVV.

This clone ranks as medium-sized. The chain employs TRBV6-4 and TRBJ1-1, with unresolved D. With 6 bases removed from V and 1 base from J, the gap between germline ends came to 9 bases. This CDR3 comprises 13 residues. Germline CDR1 MRHNA, CDR2 SNTAGT. In DNA, the CDR3 is TGTGCCAGCAGCTCGACACAGAACACTGAAGCTTTCTTT. Amino acid sequence: CASSSTQNTEAFF.

V usage is TRBV10-3 and J usage is TRBJ1-6, with TRBD1 as a possible D gene (5 bases). CDR1 and CDR2 (germline): ENHRY, SYGVKD. Trimming took off 6 bases at V and 8 bases at J, with 11 bases between the two ends. CDR3 length equals 13 residues. CDR3 loop: CAIRTEDYSPLHF. The CDR3 bases are TGTGCCATCAGGACAGAGGACTATTCACCCCTCCACTTT.

V and J are TRBV3-1 (or the pseudogene TRBV3-2) and TRBJ2-7; a weak D match, TRBD2 (5 bases). Trimming left V 4 bases short and J 3 bases short, with 7 bases between. The CDR3 totals 12 residues. Germline V gene data show CDR1 as LGHDT and CDR2 as YNNKEL (reference sequence). CDR3 residues: CASSRTLYEQYF. CDR3 bases: TGTGCCAGCAGCCGGACTCTCTACGAGCAGTACTTC.

V gene TRBV28 combines with J gene TRBJ1-1, with D possibly being TRBD1 (6 bases). CDR3 length equals 14 residues. Germline loops: CDR1 MDHEN, CDR2 SYDVKM. V lost 6 bases, J lost 2 bases, and 13 bases lay in between. CDR3 nucleotide sequence: TGTGCCAGCAGGGTCGGGACACCCAACACTGAAGCTTTCTTT. Protein: CASRVGTPNTEAFF.

This clone showed up just once. V gene TRBV5-6 combines with J gene TRBJ2-1; 10 bases are a match to TRBD2. The CDR3 totals 16 residues. The trim removed 0 bases at V and 7 bases at J, leaving 7 bases unmatched. Per the germline V gene, CDR1 is SGHDT and CDR2 is YYEEEE. CDR3: CASSLAGASGGNEQFF. The CDR3 DNA reads TGTGCCAGCAGCTTGGCCGGGGCTAGCGGGGGAAATGAGCAGTTCTTC.

V gene TRBV7-2 combines with J gene TRBJ1-3; 8 positions match TRBD1. The CDR3 length is 18 residues. The trim removed 5 bases at V and 1 base at J, leaving 13 bases unmatched. Germline V gene data show CDR1 as SGHTA and CDR2 as FQGNSA. The DNA of the CDR3 is TGTGCCAGCAGCCCCCGTGCCCAGGGGGCGCCTTCTGGAAACACCATATATTTT. It specifies CASSPRAQGAPSGNTIYF.